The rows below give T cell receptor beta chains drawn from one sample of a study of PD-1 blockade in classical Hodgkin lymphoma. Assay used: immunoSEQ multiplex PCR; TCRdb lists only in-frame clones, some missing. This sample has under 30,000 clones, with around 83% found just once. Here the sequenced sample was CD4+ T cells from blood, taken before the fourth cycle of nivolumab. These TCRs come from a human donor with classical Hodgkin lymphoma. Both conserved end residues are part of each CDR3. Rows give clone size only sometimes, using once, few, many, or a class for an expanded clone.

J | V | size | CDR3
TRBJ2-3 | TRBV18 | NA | CASSPPFSDTQYF
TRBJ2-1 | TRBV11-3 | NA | CASSLANDMDNEQFF
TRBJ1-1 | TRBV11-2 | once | CASSLSGVNTEAFF
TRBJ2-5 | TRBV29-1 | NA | CSVVGGEDRERETQYF
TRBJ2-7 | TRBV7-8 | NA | CASSLVAGNILHYEQYF
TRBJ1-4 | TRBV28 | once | CASSFSTLQSGTNEKLFF
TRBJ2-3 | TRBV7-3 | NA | CASSLTLSDTQYF
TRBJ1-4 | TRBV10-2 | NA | CASSVTGPAEKLFF
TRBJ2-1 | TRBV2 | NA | CASSKVLLNEQFF
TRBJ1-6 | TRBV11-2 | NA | CASSPHEGSYNSPLHF
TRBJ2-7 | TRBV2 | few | CASSGGLAYEQYF
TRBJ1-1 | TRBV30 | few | CAWNQLNTEAFF
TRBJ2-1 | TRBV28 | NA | CASSLSRADEQFF
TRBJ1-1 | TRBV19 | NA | CATRAIMNTEAFF
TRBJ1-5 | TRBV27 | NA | CASSSSGDSGLNQPQHF
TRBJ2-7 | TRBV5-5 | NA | CASSLRVAGARGEQYF
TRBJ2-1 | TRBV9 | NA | CASTRRGGAGTNEQFF
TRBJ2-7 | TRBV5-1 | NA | CASSPLGINEQYF
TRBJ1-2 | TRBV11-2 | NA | CASSLLGKGGYTF
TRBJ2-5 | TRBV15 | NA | CATSRDEQGRGQQYF
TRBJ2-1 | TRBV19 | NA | CASSKGIGQGSYNEQFF
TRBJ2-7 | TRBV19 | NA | CASSMQGVYEQYF
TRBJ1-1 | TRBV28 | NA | CASTGTVVTEAFF
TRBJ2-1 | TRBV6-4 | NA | CASSDFFSSGGPSSYNEQFF